The text below deals with one T cell receptor beta chain. This record belongs to a study of control samples from healthy donors and cancer patients. The method was immunoSEQ multiplex PCR; TCRdb's version includes in-frame clones alone and lacks a portion of them. The repertoire holds about 120,000 clones, just under 90% seen once, with about an eighth in the top ten. The CDR3 runs to 17 residues. CDR1 and CDR2 from the germline V gene are LGHDT and YNNKEL (reference sequence). Between the trimmed V and J ends, which lost 4 bases and 2 bases, there was a span of 15 bases. The chain links TRBV3-1 (or the pseudogene TRBV3-2) to TRBJ2-6, with a tentative D call TRBD2 (6 bases). Sequencing was carried out using blood. The receptor comes from a man aged 30 to 39 in good health. The CDR3 reads CASSPRRGKTGANVLTF. The DNA of the CDR3 is TGTGCCAGCAGCCCACGCCGGGGGAAGACTGGGGCCAACGTCCTGACTTTC.